Listed below are T cell receptor beta chains from one sample, sequenced in a study of T cells in tumors after PD-1 blockade. Sequencing was performed with immunoSEQ multiplex PCR; in TCRdb, only in-frame clones are kept and a portion is missing. In the table there are roughly 1,700 clones, roughly 67% of which are singletons. Material: tumor tissue, obtained before anti-PD-1 treatment. The receptors derive from a human donor with cutaneous squamous cell carcinoma. Each CDR3 is given with its conserved first and last residue. Fields, in order: clone size, V gene, J gene, D gene, CDR3 protein, CDR3 DNA. The D gene is left open where the match is weak. Clone size is not always given. Where it is, it says once, few, many or a class for expanded clones.

few	TRBV7-9	TRBJ1-1	TRBD1	CASSLDSSGQGLAFF	TGTGCCAGCAGCTTAGATTCTTCCGGACAGGGGTTAGCTTTCTTT
NA	TRBV2	TRBJ1-2	TRBD1	CASSEEGQVPYGYTF	TGTGCCAGCAGTGAAGAGGGACAGGTCCCCTATGGTTACACCTTC
NA	TRBV4-1	TRBJ1-3	NA	CASSQGNTIYF	TGCGCCAGCAGCCAGGGAAACACCATATATTTT
NA	TRBV7-9	TRBJ2-1	NA	CASSPAPRDVSYNEQFF	TGTGCCAGCAGCCCGGCCCCTCGGGACGTTTCCTACAATGAGCAGTTCTTC
NA	TRBV7-9	TRBJ2-1	NA	CASSPPTGTENNEQFF	TGTGCCAGCAGCCCCCCCACCGGGACGGAAAACAATGAGCAGTTCTTC
NA	TRBV7-9	TRBJ1-5	NA	CASSPAGGAGSNQPQHF	TGTGCCAGCAGCCCCGCGGGGGGGGCAGGGAGCAATCAGCCCCAGCATTTT
large	TRBV6-5	TRBJ2-1	NA	CASSREVGQFF	TGTGCCAGCAGTAGGGAGGTTGGACAGTTCTTC
NA	TRBV7-9	TRBJ2-7	NA	CASSPRDRSYEQYF	TGTGCCAGCAGCCCGCGGGACAGATCCTACGAGCAGTACTTC
NA	TRBV5-1	TRBJ2-3	TRBD1	CASSLQGMSTDTQYF	TGCGCCAGCAGCTTACAGGGGATGAGCACAGATACGCAGTATTTT
large	TRBV4-1	TRBJ2-2	NA	CASSQDLGNANTGELFF	TGCGCCAGCAGCCAAGACCTGGGGAACGCGAACACCGGGGAGCTGTTTTTT
NA	TRBV2	TRBJ1-5	TRBD1	CASSATGDQPQHF	TGTGCCAGCAGTGCGACAGGGGATCAGCCCCAGCATTTT
NA	TRBV18	TRBJ2-2	NA	CASSPAAALGTGELFF	TGTGCCAGCTCACCAGCGGCCGCATTAGGCACCGGGGAGCTGTTTTTT
NA	TRBV7-8	TRBJ2-1	NA	CASSFERDPTGDEQFF	TGTGCCAGCAGCTTCGAGAGGGACCCGACGGGGGATGAGCAGTTCTTC
NA	TRBV30	TRBJ2-2	NA	CAQARVGELFF	TGTGCCCAGGCCAGGGTTGGGGAGCTGTTTTTT
NA	TRBV4-2	TRBJ2-5	NA	CASSQDRGDQETQYF	TGTGCCAGCAGCCAAGATCGCGGGGACCAAGAGACCCAGTACTTC
NA	TRBV7-2	TRBJ1-6	NA	CASSLTSAGVGSPLHF	TGTGCCAGCAGCTTAACCTCAGCAGGGGTCGGTTCACCCCTCCACTTT
NA	TRBV10-3	TRBJ2-2	NA	CAISELGAPIRELFF	TGTGCCATCAGTGAACTAGGGGCCCCTATCCGGGAGCTGTTTTTT
once	TRBV5-1	TRBJ2-2	NA	CASSLQVLAGELFF	TGCGCCAGCAGCTTACAGGTACTGGCCGGGGAGCTGTTTTTT
once	TRBV7-9	TRBJ2-7	NA	CASSLTGTEQYF	TGTGCCAGCAGCTTAACAGGGACCGAGCAGTACTTC
NA	TRBV6-5	TRBJ1-1	NA	CASSYSRSNTEAFF	TGTGCCAGCAGTTATAGCAGGTCGAACACTGAAGCTTTCTTT
large	TRBV5-6	TRBJ2-1	TRBD1	CASSLGDREYNEQFF	TGTGCCAGCAGCTTGGGGGACAGGGAATACAATGAGCAGTTCTTC
once	TRBV7-6	TRBJ1-2	NA	CASSLVTGHGYTF	TGTGCCAGCAGCTTAGTGACAGGACATGGCTACACCTTC